A single sample gave rise to the 28 T cell receptor beta chains below, sequenced in a study of beta chain features in type 1 diabetes. Expressed TCRB transcripts were sequenced, since all the RNA that had been isolated was reverse transcribed. Generated by immunoSEQ multiplex PCR, the TCRdb table keeps only in-frame clones and is missing some. This repertoire shows 140,000 or so clones, 7% to 10% found once; its top ten account for roughly 0.74%. The material sequenced was central memory CD4+ T cells from blood. These receptors were obtained from a man aged 18 to 35 in good health.

This clone was counted a few times. In DNA, the CDR3 is TGTGCCAGTAGTACAAACGGGGATACCACTGAAGCTTTCTTT. It yields the protein CASSTNGDTTEAFF. The V call is TRBV19, the J call TRBJ1-1; unclear D gene. V was pared by 4 bases and J by 4 bases, with 13 bases between. This CDR3 is built from 14 residues. CDR1 and CDR2 from the germline V gene are LNHDA and SQIVND (reference sequence).

This clone was counted a few times. The V and J genes are TRBV10-3 and TRBJ1-5; no clear D gene. Trimming shortened V by 1 base and J by 4 bases, and 8 bases separated the two germline ends. Germline CDR1 reads ENHRY; CDR2 reads SYGVKD. CDR3 length: 14 amino acids. The CDR3 protein is CAISELQLNQPQHF. Written as DNA, the CDR3 is TGTGCCATCAGTGAGTTACAGTTGAATCAGCCCCAGCATTTT.

The chain couples TRBV30 to TRBJ1-4; 8 nucleotides line up with TRBD1. Germline V gene data show CDR1 as GTSNPN and CDR2 as SVGIG (reference sequence). With V trimmed by 4 bases and J by 7 bases, 2 bases remained unmatched. The CDR3 loop spans 12 amino acids. CDR3 sequence: CAWNRGSEKLFF. The CDR3 region has the DNA TGTGCCTGGAACAGGGGGAGTGAAAAACTGTTTTTT.

This rearrangement joins TRBV19 to TRBJ2-7; TRBD1 might be the D (6 bases). V lost 4 bases, J lost 3 bases, and 13 bases lay in between. This CDR3 has 14 residues. Germline lookup yields CDR1 LNHDA and CDR2 SQIVND (reference sequence). CDR3 region: CASSTEQGFYEQYF. DNA for the CDR3: TGTGCCAGTAGTACGGAACAGGGATTCTACGAGCAGTACTTC.

V usage is TRBV5-1 and J usage is TRBJ2-1; 8 bases align to TRBD2. Germline assignment: CDR1 SGHRS and CDR2 YFSETQ. CDR3 length: 14 residues. The V gene end was trimmed by 8 bases and the J gene end by 7 bases; junction bases not matched to a gene: 11. The CDR3 region has the DNA TGCGCCAGAGACAGCGGGGGAGTGGGTAATGAGCAGTTCTTC. As protein: CARDSGGVGNEQFF. Drawing the rest from reference TRBV5-1 and TRBJ2-1, the complete variable domain is KAGVTQTPRYLIKTRGQQVTLSCSPISGHRSVSWYQQTPGQGLQFLFEYFSETQRNKGNFPGRFSGRQFSNSRSEMNVSTLELGDSALYLCARDSGGVGNEQFFGPGTRLTVL.

This clone was observed a handful of times. The chain is built from TRBV7-9 and TRBJ2-3; TRBD2 agrees at 11 bases. The V and J ends lost 2 bases and 2 bases, in that order; junction bases with no gene match: 12. The CDR3 covers 19 residues. The V gene's germline CDR1 is SEHNR and CDR2 FQNEAQ (reference sequence). CDR3 amino acids: CASSLKRGLADLTTDTQYF. The CDR3 DNA reads TGTGCCAGCAGCTTAAAGCGGGGACTAGCGGACCTTACCACAGATACGCAGTATTTT.

In nucleotides, the CDR3 is TGTGCCAGCAGCTTAGTGGCGGGCACTAACTATGGCTACACCTTC. Translating it yields CASSLVAGTNYGYTF. This chain links TRBV11-2 with TRBJ1-2; D uncertain. Germline loops: CDR1 SGHAT, CDR2 FQNNGV. Trimming removed 1 base from V and 0 bases from J, with 9 bases in between. The CDR3 runs 15 residues.

The chain combines TRBV5-1 with TRBJ2-1, with a tentative D call TRBD2 (5 bases). V lost 4 bases and J 3 bases, leaving 14 bases between the germline ends. This CDR3 is 15 amino acids long. Germline V gene lookup returns CDR1 SGHRS and CDR2 YFSETQ. The CDR3 bases are TGCGCCAGCAGCCCACTAGTTACCAACTACAATGAGCAGTTCTTC. It specifies CASSPLVTNYNEQFF.

The V gene is TRBV9, the J gene TRBJ2-1; TRBD1 matches at 7 bases. The CDR3 is 16 residues long. Germline CDR1 is SGDLS and CDR2 is YYNGEE. The V and J ends lost 8 bases and 4 bases, in that order; junction bases with no gene match: 15. The CDR3 sequence: CASGSNRDSNYNEQFF. CDR3 nucleotides: TGTGCCAGTGGCTCGAACCGGGACAGCAATTACAATGAGCAGTTCTTC.

The genes are TRBV4-3 and TRBJ2-7, with TRBD1 matching over 10 bases. The CDR3 length is 16 residues. Germline CDR1 is LGHNA and CDR2 is YSLEER. V shed 0 bases and J 9 bases; nucleotides not matched to a gene: 11. The CDR3 coding sequence is TGCGCCAGCAGCCAAGATGGGACAGGGGAATACGTTGCGCAGTACTTC. Its translation is CASSQDGTGEYVAQYF.

V is TRBV7-2 and J is TRBJ1-2; D call uncertain. The CDR3 consists of 12 residues. V was clipped by 2 bases and J by 3 bases, with 4 bases between them. Germline V gene data show CDR1 as SGHTA and CDR2 as FQGNSA. CDR3: CASSLQDYGYTF. CDR3 nucleotide sequence: TGTGCCAGCAGCTTACAGGACTATGGCTACACCTTC.

This clone was counted a few times. The chain joins TRBV2 to TRBJ2-3; tentatively, D is TRBD1 (5 bases). The CDR3 has 13 amino acids. Germline V CDR1 and CDR2: SNHLY, FYNNEI. Between the trimmed V and J ends, which lost 6 bases and 5 bases, there was a span of 12 bases. CDR3 amino acids: CASRTPGIDTQYF. Written as DNA, the CDR3 is TGTGCCAGCAGAACCCCAGGGATAGATACGCAGTATTTT.

This clone was detected ten times or more. The chain couples TRBV5-6 to TRBJ2-1, with no clear D. The CDR3 sequence is 15 residues long. Germline CDR1 SGHDT, CDR2 YYEEEE. The V end was cut by 0 bases, the J end by 0 bases, with 7 bases between. The CDR3 loop is CASSLEPSSYNEQFF. CDR3 DNA: TGTGCCAGCAGCTTGGAACCGAGCTCCTACAATGAGCAGTTCTTC.

There are a few counts of this clone. CDR3 coding DNA: TGTGCCAGCAGTGTCAATCGTCTGGGGCAGACTAACTATGGCTACACCTTC. Translating it yields CASSVNRLGQTNYGYTF. The chain has TRBV28 and TRBJ1-2, with D perhaps matching TRBD1 (5 bases). Germline values: CDR1 MDHEN, CDR2 SYDVKM. The CDR3 has 17 amino acids. V was pared by 5 bases and J by 0 bases, with 19 bases between.

This clone was observed at least ten times. The J gene is TRBJ2-5, the V gene TRBV30, with a weak D call TRBD1 (6 bases). CDR1 and CDR2 from the germline V gene are GTSNPN and SVGIG (reference sequence). CDR3 size: 15 residues. With 3 bases removed from V and 4 bases from J, the gap between germline ends came to 18 bases. CDR3 nucleotides: TGTGCCTGGAGCGAGGCGTCAGGGGTGGGAGAGACCCAGTACTTC. Its translation: CAWSEASGVGETQYF.

V is TRBV12-5 and J is TRBJ1-4; TRBD1 matches at 7 bases. V dropped 0 bases and J dropped 8; count of bases not matched to a gene: 6. Germline CDR1 is LGHNT and CDR2 is FRNRAP. This CDR3 comprises 15 residues. CDR3: CASGLVSSDREKLFF. CDR3 DNA: TGTGCTAGTGGTTTGGTATCTTCGGACAGGGAAAAACTGTTTTTT.

This clone was seen more than once but under ten times. This chain joins TRBV9 and TRBJ2-3, with 10 bases that match TRBD2. This CDR3 is built from 17 residues. V trimming: 4 bases; J trimming: 6 bases; junction bases outside the gene matches: 14. Germline V lookup: CDR1 SGDLS, CDR2 YYNGEE. Here the CDR3 DNA reads TGTGCCAGCAGCCCCGACCGTAGCGGGGGGTACATGGATACGCAGTATTTT. It encodes CASSPDRSGGYMDTQYF.

The chain is built from TRBV6-7 and TRBJ1-5; no reliable D call. TRBV6-7 is an open reading frame, and its role is uncertain. Trimming cost V 6 bases and J 7 bases, with 16 bases left between them. The CDR3 runs 14 residues. The CDR3 sequence: CASRSFGEGQPQHF. In DNA form, the CDR3 reads TGTGCCAGCAGATCATTCGGGGAAGGACAGCCCCAGCATTTT.

This clone came up many times. This rearrangement joins TRBV19 to TRBJ2-1; D possibly corresponds to TRBD1 (6 bases). The germline V gene encodes CDR1 LNHDA and CDR2 SQIVND (reference sequence). The ends were cut back, 5 bases at V and 9 bases at J, with 8 bases in the middle. The CDR3 is made up of 11 amino acids. The CDR3 loop is CASSGQLEQFF. DNA of the CDR3: TGTGCCAGTAGTGGACAGCTTGAGCAGTTCTTC.

CDR3 in amino acids: CASSLWDRGYEQYF. The CDR3 DNA sequence: TGCGCCAGCAGCTTGTGGGACAGGGGCTACGAGCAGTACTTC. The rearrangement uses TRBV5-1 and TRBJ2-7; TRBD1 matches at 10 bases. Germline-derived CDR1 and CDR2 are SGHRS and YFSETQ. Germline trimming cut 1 base from V and 3 bases from J; bases unmatched to any gene: 1. The CDR3 runs to 14 residues.

In nucleotides, the CDR3 is TGTGCCAGCAGCTGGGACAAGAACACTGAAGCTTTCTTT. Translating gives CASSWDKNTEAFF. This chain joins TRBV5-4 and TRBJ1-1, with a tentative D call TRBD1 (6 bases). Germline-derived CDR1 and CDR2 are SGHNT and YYREEE (reference sequence). This CDR3 is 13 amino acids long. Trimming removed 3 bases at V and 1 base at J, with 7 bases between.

This clone has a handful of counts. The J gene is TRBJ2-1, the V gene TRBV7-2; D possibly corresponds to TRBD1 (5 bases). In germline, CDR1 is SGHTA, CDR2 FQGNSA. The CDR3 covers 11 residues. CDR3 protein: CVGREQSEQFF. The CDR3 region has the DNA TGTGTGGGCAGGGAACAAAGTGAGCAGTTCTTC.

The chain joins TRBV28 to TRBJ1-4; D is perhaps TRBD1 (6 bases). V lost 5 bases, J lost 2 bases, and 12 bases lay in between. Germline V gene data show CDR1 as MDHEN and CDR2 as SYDVKM. This CDR3 has 15 residues. In DNA form, the CDR3 reads TGTGCCAGCAGTGCACCAACAGGGACTAATGAAAAACTGTTTTTT. Its protein is CASSAPTGTNEKLFF.

The chain is built from TRBV18 and TRBJ1-3; no firm D call. CDR1 and CDR2 from the germline V gene are KGHSH and LQKENI. This CDR3 contains 16 residues. The ends were cut back, 3 bases at V and 2 bases at J, with 14 bases in the middle. Written as DNA, the CDR3 is TGTGCCAGCTCACCCGCTGGTCTCAGTGCTGGAAACACCATATATTTT. It yields the protein CASSPAGLSAGNTIYF.

The table lists this clone with many counts. This chain uses TRBV14 with TRBJ2-1; D is possibly TRBD1 (6 bases). The CDR3 has 13 residues. The ends were cut back, 3 bases at V and 10 bases at J, with 13 bases in the middle. The germline V gene has CDR1 SGHDN and CDR2 FVKESK. For the CDR3, the DNA is TGTGCCAGCAGCCAGTACACAGGGCTCGAGCAGTTCTTC. This gives the protein CASSQYTGLEQFF.

This clone was seen a few times. V gene TRBV28 combines with J gene TRBJ2-7; unclear D gene. CDR3 size: 13 residues. V lost 5 bases and J 0 bases, leaving 8 bases between the germline ends. The germline CDR1 and CDR2 sequences are MDHEN and SYDVKM. The CDR3 spells CASSQAHSYEQYF. The CDR3 bases are TGTGCCAGCAGTCAGGCCCACTCCTACGAGCAGTACTTC.

The CDR3: CASSAMGVSDTQYF. The DNA for the CDR3 is TGTGCCAGCAGCGCCATGGGCGTTTCAGATACGCAGTATTTT. The V call is TRBV6-4, the J call TRBJ2-3; no reliable D call. This CDR3 region has 14 residues. The V gene's germline CDR1 is MRHNA and CDR2 SNTAGT. V was clipped by 6 bases and J by 4 bases, with 14 bases between them.

This rearrangement joins TRBV10-3 to TRBJ2-3; 12 bases are shared with TRBD2. The CDR3 length is 20 residues. J was trimmed by 0 bases and V by 7 bases; bases with no gene match: 17. Germline V gene sequence: CDR1 ENHRY, CDR2 SYGVKD. The CDR3 spells CAITPRSDTSGGISTDTQYF. CDR3 sequence (DNA): TGTGCCATCACCCCCCGATCCGATACTAGCGGGGGGATTAGCACAGATACGCAGTATTTT.